The source of this TCR beta chain is a study of blood T cell repertoires in COVID-19. Study details: Sites in the United States, Italy and Spain provided acute and convalescent COVID-19 samples. The cDNA or gDNA used as material had been derived from T cells, B-cell-depleted T cells, or PBMCs.

Original processing methods: Reference gene primer amplification gave nucleated cell count estimates. The data were produced by immunoSEQ multiplex PCR, yet TCRdb's version contains in-frame clones alone and is incomplete. The D gene and trimming were derived from the DNA, and the V and J assignments and clone size from that table. The sample holds approximately 260,000 clones, about nine tenths seen once. The CDR3 is 12 residues long. V was shortened by 3 bases and J by 1 base, with 6 bases between the two germline ends. Germline values: CDR1 DFQATT, CDR2 SNEGSKA (reference sequence). V usage is TRBV20-1 and J usage is TRBJ1-1; D gene ambiguous. The sequence came from a man between 45 and 60 years old with acute or convalescent COVID-19. Sequencing was done on a sample of peripheral blood. The CDR3 nucleotides read TGCAGTGCTAGTAACAGGAACACTGAAGCTTTCTTT. Residues: CSASNRNTEAFF.